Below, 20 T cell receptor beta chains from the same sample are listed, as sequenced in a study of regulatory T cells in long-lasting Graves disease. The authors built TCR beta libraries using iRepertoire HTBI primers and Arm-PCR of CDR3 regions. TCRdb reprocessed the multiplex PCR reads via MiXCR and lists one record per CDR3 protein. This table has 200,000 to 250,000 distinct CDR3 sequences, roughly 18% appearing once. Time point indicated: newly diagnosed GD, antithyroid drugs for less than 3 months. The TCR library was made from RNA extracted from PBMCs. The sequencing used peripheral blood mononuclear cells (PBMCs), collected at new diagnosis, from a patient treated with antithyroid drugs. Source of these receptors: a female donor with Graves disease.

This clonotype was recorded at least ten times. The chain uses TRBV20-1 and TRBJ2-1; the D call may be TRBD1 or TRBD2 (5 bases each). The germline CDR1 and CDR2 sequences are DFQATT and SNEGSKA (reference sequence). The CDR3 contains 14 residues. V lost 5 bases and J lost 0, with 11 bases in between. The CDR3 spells CSARSGSSYNEQFF. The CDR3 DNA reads TGCAGTGCTCGGTCAGGGAGCTCCTACAATGAGCAGTTCTTC.

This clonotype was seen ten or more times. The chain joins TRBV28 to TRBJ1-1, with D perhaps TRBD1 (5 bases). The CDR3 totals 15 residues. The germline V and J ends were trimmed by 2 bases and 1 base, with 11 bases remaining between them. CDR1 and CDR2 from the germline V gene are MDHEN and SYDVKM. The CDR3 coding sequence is TGTGCCAGCAGTTTAAGGGGATCGAAGAACACTGAAGCTTTCTTT. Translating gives CASSLRGSKNTEAFF. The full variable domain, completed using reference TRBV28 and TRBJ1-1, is DVKVTQSSRYLVKRTGEKVFLECVQDMDHENMFWYRQDPGLGLRLIYFSYDVKMKEKGDIPEGYSVSREKKERFSLILESASTNQTSMYLCASSLRGSKNTEAFFGQGTRLTVV.

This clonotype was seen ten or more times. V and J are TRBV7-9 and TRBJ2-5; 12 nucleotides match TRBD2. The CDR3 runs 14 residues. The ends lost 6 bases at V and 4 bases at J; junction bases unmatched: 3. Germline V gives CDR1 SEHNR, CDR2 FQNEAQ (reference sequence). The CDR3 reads CASREGLAGETQYF. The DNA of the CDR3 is TGTGCCAGCAGAGAGGGACTAGCGGGAGAGACCCAGTACTTC. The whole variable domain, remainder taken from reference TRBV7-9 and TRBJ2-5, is DTGVSQNPRHKITKRGQNVTFRCDPISEHNRLYWYRQTLGQGPEFLTYFQNEAQLEKSRLLSDRFSAERPKGSFSTLEIQRTEQGDSAMYLCASREGLAGETQYFGPGTRLLVL.

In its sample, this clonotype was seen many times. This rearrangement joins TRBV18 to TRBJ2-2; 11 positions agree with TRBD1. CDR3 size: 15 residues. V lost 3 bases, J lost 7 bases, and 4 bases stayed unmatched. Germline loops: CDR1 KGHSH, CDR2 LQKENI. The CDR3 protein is CASSPDRGHSGELFF. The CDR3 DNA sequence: TGTGCCAGCTCACCGGACAGGGGGCATAGCGGGGAGCTGTTTTTT.

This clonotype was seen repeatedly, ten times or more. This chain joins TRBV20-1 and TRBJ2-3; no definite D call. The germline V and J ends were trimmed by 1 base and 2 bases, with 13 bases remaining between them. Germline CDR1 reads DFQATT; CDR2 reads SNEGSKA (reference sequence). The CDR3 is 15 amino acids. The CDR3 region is CSARGFTELTDTQYF. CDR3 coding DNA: TGCAGTGCTAGAGGTTTCACCGAACTCACAGATACGCAGTATTTT.

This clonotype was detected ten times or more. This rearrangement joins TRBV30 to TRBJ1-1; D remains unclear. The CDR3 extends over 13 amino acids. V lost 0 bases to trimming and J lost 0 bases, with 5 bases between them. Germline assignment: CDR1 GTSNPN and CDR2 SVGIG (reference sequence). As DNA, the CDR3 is TGTGCCTGGAGTGTCGGGTTGAACACTGAAGCTTTCTTT. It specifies CAWSVGLNTEAFF.

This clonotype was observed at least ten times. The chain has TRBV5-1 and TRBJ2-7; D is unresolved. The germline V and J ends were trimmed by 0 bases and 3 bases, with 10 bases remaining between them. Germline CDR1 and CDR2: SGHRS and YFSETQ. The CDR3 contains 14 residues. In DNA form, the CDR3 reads TGCGCCAGCAGCTTGGCCTCCGTCAGCTACGAGCAGTACTTC. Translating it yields CASSLASVSYEQYF. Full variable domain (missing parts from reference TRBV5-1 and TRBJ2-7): KAGVTQTPRYLIKTRGQQVTLSCSPISGHRSVSWYQQTPGQGLQFLFEYFSETQRNKGNFPGRFSGRQFSNSRSEMNVSTLELGDSALYLCASSLASVSYEQYFGPGTRLTVT.

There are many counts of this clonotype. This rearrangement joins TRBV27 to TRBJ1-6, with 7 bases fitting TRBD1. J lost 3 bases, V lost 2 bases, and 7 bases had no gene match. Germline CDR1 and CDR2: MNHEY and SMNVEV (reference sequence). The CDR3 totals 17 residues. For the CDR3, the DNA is TGTGCCAGCAGTTTAGCTATCCGGGACAGCTATAATTCACCCCTCCACTTT. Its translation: CASSLAIRDSYNSPLHF.

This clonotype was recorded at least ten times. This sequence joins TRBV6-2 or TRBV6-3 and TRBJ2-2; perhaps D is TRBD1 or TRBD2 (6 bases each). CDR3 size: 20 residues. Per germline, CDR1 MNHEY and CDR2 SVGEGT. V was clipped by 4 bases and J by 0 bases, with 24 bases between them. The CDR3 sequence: CASSSTRSFKGGSNTGELFF. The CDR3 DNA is TGTGCCAGCAGTTCCACTCGCTCCTTTAAGGGGGGCTCGAACACCGGGGAGCTGTTTTTT.

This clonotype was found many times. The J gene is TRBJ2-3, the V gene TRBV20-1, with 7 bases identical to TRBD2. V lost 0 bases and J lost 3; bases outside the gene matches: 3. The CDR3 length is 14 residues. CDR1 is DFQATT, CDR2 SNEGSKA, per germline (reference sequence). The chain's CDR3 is CSARDGEGTDTQYF. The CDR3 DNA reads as TGCAGTGCTAGAGATGGGGAGGGAACAGATACGCAGTATTTT.

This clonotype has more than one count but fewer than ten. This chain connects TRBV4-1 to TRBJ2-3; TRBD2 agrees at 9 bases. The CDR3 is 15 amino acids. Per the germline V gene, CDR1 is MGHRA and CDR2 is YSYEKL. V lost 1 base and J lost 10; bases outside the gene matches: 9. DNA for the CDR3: TGCGCCAGCAGCCAAGTGGGGGGCGGGAGGGCCGCGCAGTATTTT. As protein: CASSQVGGGRAAQYF.

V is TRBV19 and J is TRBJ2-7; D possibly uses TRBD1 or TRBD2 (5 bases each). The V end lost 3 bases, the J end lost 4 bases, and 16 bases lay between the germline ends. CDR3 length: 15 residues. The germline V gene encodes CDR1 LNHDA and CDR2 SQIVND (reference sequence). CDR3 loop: CASSMGPGGIYEQYV. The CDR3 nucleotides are TGTGCCAGTAGTATGGGGCCAGGAGGAATTTACGAGCAGTACGTC.

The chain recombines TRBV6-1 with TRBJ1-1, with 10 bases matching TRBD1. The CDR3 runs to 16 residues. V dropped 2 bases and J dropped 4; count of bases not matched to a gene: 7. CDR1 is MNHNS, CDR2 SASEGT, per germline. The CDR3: CASSEPRTGGGTEAFF. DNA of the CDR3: TGTGCCAGCAGTGAACCCCGGACAGGGGGGGGCACTGAAGCTTTCTTT.

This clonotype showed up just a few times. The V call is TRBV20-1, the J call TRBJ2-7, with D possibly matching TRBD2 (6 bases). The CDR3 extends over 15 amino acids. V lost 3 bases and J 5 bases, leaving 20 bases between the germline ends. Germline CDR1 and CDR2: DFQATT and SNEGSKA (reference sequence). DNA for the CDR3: TGCAGTGCTAGGCGGGGCCGGGCCTCTGGCCACGAGCAGTACTTC. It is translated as CSARRGRASGHEQYF.

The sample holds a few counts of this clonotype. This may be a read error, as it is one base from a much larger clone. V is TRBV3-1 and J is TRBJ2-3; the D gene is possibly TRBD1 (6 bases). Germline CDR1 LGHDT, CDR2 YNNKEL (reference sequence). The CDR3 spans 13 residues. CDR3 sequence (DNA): TGTGCCAGCAGCCAATCCCGGACAGATGCGCAGTATTTT. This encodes CASSQSRTDAQYF.

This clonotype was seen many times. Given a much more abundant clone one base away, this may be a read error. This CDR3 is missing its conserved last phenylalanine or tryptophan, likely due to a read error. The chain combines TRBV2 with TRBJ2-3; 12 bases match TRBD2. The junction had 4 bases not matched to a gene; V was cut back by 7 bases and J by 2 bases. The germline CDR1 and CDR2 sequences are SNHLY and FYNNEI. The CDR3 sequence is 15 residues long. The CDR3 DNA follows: TGTGCCAGCACAGGGACTAGCGGGTACACAGATACGCAGTATCTT. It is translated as CASTGTSGYTDTQYL.

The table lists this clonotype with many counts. The CDR3, as DNA: TGTGCCAGCAGCCGGACTAGCGGGAGGGCCGAGACCCAGTACTTC. Translation: CASSRTSGRAETQYF. The J gene is TRBJ2-5, the V gene TRBV7-9; 15 nucleotides agree with TRBD2. The CDR3 is 15 residues long. Germline V gene sequence: CDR1 SEHNR, CDR2 FQNEAQ (reference sequence). The trim removed 5 bases at V and 5 bases at J, leaving 3 bases unmatched.

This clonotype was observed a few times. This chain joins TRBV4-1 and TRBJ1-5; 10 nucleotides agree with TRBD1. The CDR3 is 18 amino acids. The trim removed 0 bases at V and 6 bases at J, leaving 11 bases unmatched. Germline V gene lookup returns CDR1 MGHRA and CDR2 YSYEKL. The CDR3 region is CASSQEGGWDRGSQPQHF. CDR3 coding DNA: TGCGCCAGCAGCCAAGAAGGGGGGTGGGACAGGGGTTCTCAGCCCCAGCATTTT.

In nucleotides, the CDR3 is TGTGCCAGCAGCTTATGGTTTCTCAACGGGGAGCTGTTTTTT. The encoded protein is CASSLWFLNGELFF. The rearrangement uses TRBV11-2 and TRBJ2-2; D remains unclear. The CDR3 covers 14 residues. Germline-derived CDR1 and CDR2 are SGHAT and FQNNGV. The germline V and J ends were trimmed by 2 bases and 7 bases, with 11 bases remaining between them.

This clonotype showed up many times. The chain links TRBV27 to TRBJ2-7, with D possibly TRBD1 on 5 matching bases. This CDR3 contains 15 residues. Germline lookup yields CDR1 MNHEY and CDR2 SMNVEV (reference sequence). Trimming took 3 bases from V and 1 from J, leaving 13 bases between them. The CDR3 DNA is TGTGCCAGCAGTTTTTCAGGGAAAGGTTCCTACGAGCAGTACTTC. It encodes CASSFSGKGSYEQYF.